This TCR beta chain was recorded in a study of cytomegalovirus exposure and HLA in healthy donors. The PCR was carried out with 60 Vbeta primers and 13 Jbeta primers. TCRdb keeps only in-frame clones here, not all; method: immunoSEQ multiplex PCR. This table has 250,000 to 350,000 clones, roughly 90% appearing once. Overall study results and limits: Solely CMV serostatus was available to characterize immune exposure. It was reported that the classifier diagnosed cytomegalovirus status with high specificity and sensitivity in both the original and validation cohorts. The authors later found HLA-associated TCR beta chains more clonally expanded than equally common others.

The germline V gene has CDR1 SQVTM and CDR2 ANQGSEA. Deletions cut 6 bases from V and 1 base from J, with 5 bases between. The CDR3 loop spans 11 amino acids. A note on this clone: What it binds is not known. The sample holds other DNA sequences that translate to the same CDR3.

The receptor was isolated from a man in his forties in good health and CMV-seropositive. Input material: PBMCs. The chain carries TRBV29-1 and TRBJ2-3; D gene uncertain. CDR3 DNA sequence: TGCAGCGTCCGCGGCACAGATACGCAGTATTTT. Translation: CSVRGTDTQYF.